These T cell receptor beta chains were read from a single sample in a study of shared clonotypes between healthy human individuals. The assay was immunoSEQ multiplex PCR, and TCRdb's table has in-frame clones only and misses some. The repertoire has some 2 million clones, around 95% of them found once; the top ten carry about 0.13%. The sequenced material came from naive CD4+ T cells sorted from blood. Receptors were obtained from a man between 18 and 35 years old in good health. CDR3s include the opening cysteine and the closing phenylalanine or tryptophan. Each record gives: J gene, clone size, CDR3 length, D gene, V gene, CDR3 protein, CDR3 DNA. D genes are given only for firm matches. Only part of the rows carry a size: once, few, many, or a class if the clone is expanded.

TRBJ2-7	.	13	.	TRBV11-2	CASSLGQFYEQYF	TGTGCCAGCAGCTTAGGACAGTTCTACGAGCAGTACTTC
TRBJ2-5	.	12	.	TRBV2	CASRGTSGAQYF	TGTGCCAGCAGAGGGACGTCTGGGGCCCAGTACTTC
TRBJ2-4	.	14	TRBD2	TRBV5-1	CASSLETSVNIQYF	TGCGCCAGCAGCTTGGAAACTAGCGTCAACATTCAGTACTTC
TRBJ2-1	.	15	TRBD1	TRBV10-3	CAISERTGEYNEQFF	TGTGCCATCAGTGAGAGGACAGGGGAGTACAATGAGCAGTTCTTC
TRBJ2-1	.	17	.	TRBV5-1	CASSSLGGESSYNEQFF	TGCGCCAGCAGTTCCTTGGGCGGGGAGAGCTCCTACAATGAGCAGTTCTTC
TRBJ1-4	.	14	.	TRBV10-3	CAISGGSKGEKLFF	TGTGCCATCAGTGGAGGTTCCAAGGGCGAAAAACTGTTTTTT
TRBJ1-2	.	14	TRBD1	TRBV5-1	CASSLGQDNYGYTF	TGCGCCAGCAGCCTAGGACAGGATAACTATGGCTACACCTTC
TRBJ1-2	few	13	.	TRBV7-2	CASSLQGVNGYTF	TGTGCCAGCAGCCTACAGGGCGTAAATGGCTACACCTTC
TRBJ1-3	once	17	TRBD1	TRBV5-6	CASSDATGSGLGNTIYF	TGTGCCAGCAGCGATGCGACAGGGTCTGGACTAGGAAACACCATATATTTT
TRBJ1-6	.	15	.	TRBV5-4	CASSQGQSYNSPLHF	TGTGCCAGCAGCCAGGGACAATCGTATAATTCACCCCTCCACTTT
TRBJ2-3	once	15	.	TRBV5-4	CASSLGLQDPDTQYF	TGTGCCAGCAGCTTAGGTCTCCAGGACCCAGATACGCAGTATTTT
TRBJ1-3	.	16	TRBD1	TRBV9	CASSASQGSPGNTIYF	TGTGCCAGCAGCGCCTCACAGGGGTCCCCTGGAAACACCATATATTTT
TRBJ1-5	.	19	.	TRBV15	CATSRDVLLDLEPPQPQHF	TGTGCCACCAGCAGAGATGTTTTGTTGGACCTCGAACCCCCCCAGCCCCAGCATTTT
TRBJ2-7	.	13	.	TRBV7-2	CASSLSRDNEQYF	TGTGCCAGCAGCTTGAGCCGGGACAACGAGCAGTACTTC
TRBJ1-2	.	15	TRBD1	TRBV7-2	CASSPGGQPNYGYTF	TGTGCCAGCAGCCCAGGGGGACAGCCAAACTATGGCTACACCTTC
TRBJ2-5	.	12	.	TRBV6-5	CASSQAEETQYF	TGTGCCAGCAGCCAAGCGGAAGAGACCCAGTACTTC
TRBJ2-2	.	16	TRBD2	TRBV6-4	CASSERLADNTGELFF	TGTGCCAGCAGTGAACGACTAGCGGATAACACCGGGGAGCTGTTTTTT
TRBJ1-1	.	14	.	TRBV6-6	CASSPHGPGTEAFF	TGTGCCAGCAGTCCGCACGGGCCAGGGACTGAAGCTTTCTTT
TRBJ2-4	.	15	TRBD2	TRBV11-2	CASSPWGGRQNIQYF	TGTGCCAGCAGCCCGTGGGGCGGGAGACAAAACATTCAGTACTTC
TRBJ1-2	many	13	.	TRBV30	CAWSGQFGYGYTF	TGTGCCTGGAGTGGACAGTTTGGCTATGGCTACACCTTC
TRBJ2-2	.	18	.	TRBV28	CASRPVQGIDARTGELFF	TGTGCCAGCAGGCCGGTCCAGGGAATTGATGCGAGAACCGGGGAGCTGTTTTTT
TRBJ2-1	.	14	.	TRBV9	CASNYGEFGNEQFF	TGTGCCAGCAACTACGGGGAGTTTGGAAATGAGCAGTTCTTC
TRBJ2-2	.	14	.	TRBV10-3	CAINMEGSTGELFF	TGTGCCATCAATATGGAGGGAAGCACCGGGGAGCTGTTTTTT
TRBJ1-1	.	14	.	TRBV5-1	CASSFIQGEGEAFF	TGCGCCAGCAGCTTCATACAGGGTGAGGGTGAAGCTTTCTTT
TRBJ2-7	.	18	TRBD1	TRBV27	CASFGTIPDRALPYEQYF	TGTGCCAGCTTCGGGACGATTCCCGACAGGGCACTGCCCTACGAGCAGTACTTC
TRBJ2-2	.	14	.	TRBV7-9	CASTLDLNTGELFF	TGTGCCAGCACCCTAGACTTGAACACCGGGGAGCTGTTTTTT
TRBJ2-1	once	12	.	TRBV5-1	CASSLVNDEQFF	TGCGCCAGCAGCTTGGTAAACGATGAGCAGTTCTTC
TRBJ1-6	.	15	.	TRBV7-9	CASSFIGPQNSPLHF	TGTGCCAGCAGCTTTATCGGACCGCAGAATTCACCCCTCCACTTT
TRBJ2-7	.	12	.	TRBV21-1	CARMEGAYEQYF	TGTGCCAGAATGGAGGGGGCCTACGAGCAGTACTTC
TRBJ1-5	.	16	.	TRBV6-6	CASSFSAGQTNQPQHF	TGTGCCAGCAGTTTTTCGGCCGGACAAACTAATCAGCCCCAGCATTTT
TRBJ1-4	.	13	.	TRBV29-1	CSVGINRDEKLFF	TGCAGCGTCGGTATTAACAGGGATGAAAAACTGTTTTTT
TRBJ2-7	.	11	.	TRBV7-2	CASRGMGPLYF	TGTGCCAGCAGAGGTATGGGACCCCTGTACTTC
TRBJ2-2	once	15	.	TRBV6-5	CASRRGGRDTGELFF	TGTGCCAGCAGGAGAGGGGGTCGGGACACCGGGGAGCTGTTTTTT
TRBJ2-7	.	11	.	TRBV29-1	CSVRLSYEQYF	TGCAGCGTTCGACTCTCCTACGAGCAGTACTTC